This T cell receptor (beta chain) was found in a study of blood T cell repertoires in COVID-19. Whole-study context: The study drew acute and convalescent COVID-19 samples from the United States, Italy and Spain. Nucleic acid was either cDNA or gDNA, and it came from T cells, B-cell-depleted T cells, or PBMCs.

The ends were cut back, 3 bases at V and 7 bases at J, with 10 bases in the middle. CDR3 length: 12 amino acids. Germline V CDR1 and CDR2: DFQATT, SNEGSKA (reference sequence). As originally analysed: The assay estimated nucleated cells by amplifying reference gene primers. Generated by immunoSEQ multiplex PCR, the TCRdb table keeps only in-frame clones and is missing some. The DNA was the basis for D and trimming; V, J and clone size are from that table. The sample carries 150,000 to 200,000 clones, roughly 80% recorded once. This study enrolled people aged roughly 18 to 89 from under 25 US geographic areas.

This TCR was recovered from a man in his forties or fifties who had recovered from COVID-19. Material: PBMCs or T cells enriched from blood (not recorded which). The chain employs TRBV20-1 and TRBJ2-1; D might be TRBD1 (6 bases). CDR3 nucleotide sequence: TGCAGTGCTAGTGTTCAGGGGAATGAGCAGTTCTTC. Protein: CSASVQGNEQFF.